This T cell receptor beta chain was observed in a study of shared clonotypes between healthy human individuals (dated by TCRdb to between 2020 and 2021). Broadly, across the study: The cohort included a few men and a couple of women between 18 and 49 years of age. For each donor, three plates each were used for CD4 naive and CD4 memory, two plates were used for CD8 naive, and one plate was used for CD8 memory. The study deeply sequenced blood TCR repertoires of about 5 healthy adults to estimate repertoire size and the extent of clonotype sharing between individuals. To increase sequencing depth and limit assay-specific biases, TCR repertoire library preparation and sequencing were carried out by different laboratories using diverse techniques. Leukapheresis yielded between about 0.94 and 8.9 billion PBMCs per donor.

TCR CDR3 regions were amplified from genomic DNA by multiplex PCR using the deep immunoSEQ assay. For each cell subset, the extracted genomic DNA was distributed evenly across all wells of several immunoSEQ 96-well plates, and each plate served as one replicate. For sorted subsets, roughly 200 ng of genomic DNA, equivalent to roughly 30,000 T cell genomes, went into each replicate PCR. Purified libraries were measured with a Qubit 3.0 fluorometer, size-checked on a Bioanalyzer 2100, and measured again with the KAPA Library Quantification kit. Every immunoSEQ 96-well plate was sequenced on a separate single-read 150-cycle Illumina NextSeq 550 flow cell. Per the authors' processing: Because only junctional sequences without quality scores were contained in the immunoSEQ output, filtering matching that applied to full-length reads could not be performed. Sequences were annotated with PyIR, a Python wrapper for IgBLAST v1.9, using IMGT germline references to assign V/J genes and CDR3. Reads were filtered out if the reads had weak V/J assignments (E-value above 1e-6), no CDR3, stop codons, out-of-frame junctions, or ambiguous translated residues. A V3J clonotype was defined by an identical inferred V gene, J gene, and CDR3 amino acid sequence. Percentage overlap between repertoires was calculated by dividing the number of shared unique clonotypes by the size of the smaller repertoire. RTK rarefaction, the Chao1 estimator, and Recon v2.1 estimates of unobserved clonotypes were used to assess repertoire richness. For all TCRbeta clonotypes obtained by the gDNA method from a few donors, generation probabilities were computed with OLGA. The immuneACCESS repertoire file appears here via TCRdb, limited to in-frame rearrangements. These files lack a portion of the clones; in checked studies, under half of the deficit traces to unresolved V genes, and the cause of the others is not known. That table gives V, J and clone size, and the DNA gave D and trimming. The sample has hundreds of thousands of clones on record, roughly 96% of them singletons. Together, the top ten hold around 0.25% of the sample.

Including the terminal cysteine and phenylalanine, the CDR3 comprises 17 residues. Left in the record is the CDR3 DNA by itself, 51 bases read in frame from the first base. CDR1 and CDR2 are drawn from the germline V gene: MDHEN, SYDVKM. V was cut back by 2 bases and J by 5 bases, leaving a gap of 19 bases between them. Concerning this clone itself: No antigen is known for it. Base qualities are not recorded, but no much larger clone differs from it by a single base.

What the authors observed across the whole study: The small number of donors limited the genetic and exposure-history diversity represented. Compared with non-shared clonotypes, the clonotypes found in all four sorted-subset donors had higher generation probabilities. Pairwise subsampling led to the expectation that sequencing depth would affect the degree of clonotype sharing among donors. Estimated clonotype richness was generally larger for naive than for memory subsets. Sampling was restricted to blood, and TCR repertoires in tissue are likely to differ from TCR repertoires in blood. Incomplete sequencing was indicated by rarefaction of sorted-subset datasets, despite the large sequencing depth. Sharing across several donors was observed for 5% to 6.5% of naive CD4, 3.5% of naive CD8, over 2% of memory CD4, and roughly 0.4% of memory CD8 clonotypes.

CD8 naive samples consisted of CD45RO-negative cells that were positively selected for CCR7, yielding a CD45RA+CCR7+ population without TemRA cells. The donors were healthy, HIV-negative adults who had no recently reported acute infections or vaccinations. Every donor was a Caucasian adult residing in Nashville, Tennessee, USA. Blood was obtained by leukapheresis, after which PBMCs were separated by Ficoll-Histopaque density gradient centrifugation and cryopreserved in liquid nitrogen vapor phase. Purity and quantity of every magnetically sorted T cell population were checked by analytical flow cytometry. Each sorted fraction had its genomic DNA isolated and then quantified by UV absorbance on a Nanodrop 2000c.

Here the chain combines TRBV28 and TRBJ1-5; no D gene call is confident. The sample was naive CD8+ T cells sorted from blood. The cell subset or site label for this specimen denotes: CD45RA+CCR7+. This receptor was obtained from a man aged 25-45 years in good health. The CDR3: CASSLKYGARQDQPQHF. In nucleotide form, the sequence is TGTGCCAGCAGTTTAAAATACGGAGCGAGGCAGGATCAGCCCCAGCATTTT.